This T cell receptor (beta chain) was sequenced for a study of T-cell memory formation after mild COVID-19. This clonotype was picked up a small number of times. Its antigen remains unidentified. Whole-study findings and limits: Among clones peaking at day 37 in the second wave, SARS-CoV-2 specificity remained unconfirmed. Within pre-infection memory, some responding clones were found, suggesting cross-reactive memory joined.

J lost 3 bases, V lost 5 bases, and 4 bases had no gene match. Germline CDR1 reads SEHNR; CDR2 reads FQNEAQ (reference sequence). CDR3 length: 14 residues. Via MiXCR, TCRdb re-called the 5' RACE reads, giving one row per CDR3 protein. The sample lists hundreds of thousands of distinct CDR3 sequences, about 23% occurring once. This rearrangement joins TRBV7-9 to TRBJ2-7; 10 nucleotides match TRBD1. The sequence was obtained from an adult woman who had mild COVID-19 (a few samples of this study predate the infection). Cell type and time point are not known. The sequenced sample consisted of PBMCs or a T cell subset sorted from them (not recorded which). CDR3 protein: CASSTGTGDYEQYF. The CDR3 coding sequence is TGTGCCAGCAGCACCGGGACAGGGGACTACGAGCAGTACTTC.